This is a list of T cell receptor beta chains from one sample in a study of shared clonotypes between healthy human individuals. Sequencing used immunoSEQ multiplex PCR; TCRdb keeps in-frame clones, though not all of them. Seen here are about 820,000 clones, over 90% observed once, and the top ten hold less than 25%. Sequenced material: naive CD8+ T cells sorted from blood. These receptor sequences come from a man younger than 45 in good health. CDR3s leave out the opening cysteine and the closing phenylalanine or tryptophan. A D gene is named only where the DNA matches it firmly. Clone size is not always given. Where it is, it says once, few, many or a class for expanded clones.

TRBD1,.,TRBV9,14,ASSVRGGRDSYGYT
.,.,TRBV9,13,ASSVGVSVQETQY
.,.,TRBV6-5,12,ASSYPNQLGEQY
.,.,TRBV7-8,12,ASSLVAGPNEQF
.,.,TRBV15,10,ATSIRENEQF
.,once,TRBV29-1,11,SVAGTLNGELF
TRBD2,.,TRBV7-9,14,ASSLGGLAGGNEQF
.,.,TRBV30,10,ASTGHAGELF
.,.,TRBV6-5,13,ASSYSISGRETQY
.,.,TRBV6-6,10,ATLGATGELF
TRBD2,.,TRBV30,13,ASGRAGGDYNEQF
.,.,TRBV28,13,ASRSIQGRSNEQF
TRBD2,.,TRBV10-3,12,AISSEGGPDEQY
TRBD1,.,TRBV27,13,ASSLIGGPNYEQY
TRBD1,.,TRBV5-1,13,ASSLRDSSTDTQY
.,.,TRBV4-3,15,ASSQSQRHEPYNEQF
TRBD1,.,TRBV4-1,14,ASSSETGGAGETQY
TRBD1,.,TRBV5-4,13,ASSSRDRDQETQY
TRBD2,.,TRBV29-1,12,SVETSGSSYEQY
.,once,TRBV7-2,12,ASSPLGGPTEQY
.,.,TRBV11-2,10,ASSLDSTEQY
TRBD1,.,TRBV5-4,12,ASSFGQGNYEQY
.,.,TRBV27,14,ASSLGLPGAYNEQF
TRBD2,.,TRBV7-9,13,ASSSWTSGNNEQF
TRBD2,.,TRBV6-1,14,ASSEDGGSSYNEQF
TRBD1,.,TRBV5-3,12,ARSLGGGRGTIY
.,.,TRBV29-1,9,SVDRATEAF
.,.,TRBV7-9,13,ASSLEAEVLIEQY
TRBD1,once,TRBV7-6,14,ASSPNFGQAKETQY
TRBD1,.,TRBV7-7,13,ASSFGTGDWETQY
TRBD2,.,TRBV15,15,ATSVQGGRRSTGELF
.,.,TRBV29-1,11,SVSLTGSYEQY
TRBD2,.,TRBV27,12,ASSLSGSYNEQF
TRBD2,.,TRBV15,11,AASGRAGNEQF
.,.,TRBV19,9,ASMGTDTQY
.,.,TRBV19,11,ASSISRGNEQY
TRBD2,.,TRBV5-6,15,ASSLGLAGALGYEQY
.,.,TRBV13,14,ASSSFVGGAPYEQY
.,once,TRBV27,13,ASSPLEALNEKLF
TRBD1,.,TRBV28,14,ASSFHRQGPYNEQF
.,.,TRBV4-1,12,ASSQVLGVLGYT
TRBD2,.,TRBV9,12,ASSVRGRANEQF
.,.,TRBV4-1,15,ASSPGEWTEIYNEQF
TRBD2,.,TRBV28,14,ASSSIRLAGTGEQF
TRBD1,.,TRBV11-2,11,ASSPGTAYEQY
TRBD2,.,TRBV7-6,14,ASSLALAGGQETQY
.,.,TRBV7-2,9,ASSAWDEQY
.,.,TRBV29-1,10,SCRGGNGELF
.,once,TRBV7-9,14,ASSLRRAGRYNEQF
.,.,TRBV27,12,ASSLDPGSYEQY
.,.,TRBV15,13,ATSRRVGAGETQY
.,.,TRBV29-1,9,SVEGRYEQY